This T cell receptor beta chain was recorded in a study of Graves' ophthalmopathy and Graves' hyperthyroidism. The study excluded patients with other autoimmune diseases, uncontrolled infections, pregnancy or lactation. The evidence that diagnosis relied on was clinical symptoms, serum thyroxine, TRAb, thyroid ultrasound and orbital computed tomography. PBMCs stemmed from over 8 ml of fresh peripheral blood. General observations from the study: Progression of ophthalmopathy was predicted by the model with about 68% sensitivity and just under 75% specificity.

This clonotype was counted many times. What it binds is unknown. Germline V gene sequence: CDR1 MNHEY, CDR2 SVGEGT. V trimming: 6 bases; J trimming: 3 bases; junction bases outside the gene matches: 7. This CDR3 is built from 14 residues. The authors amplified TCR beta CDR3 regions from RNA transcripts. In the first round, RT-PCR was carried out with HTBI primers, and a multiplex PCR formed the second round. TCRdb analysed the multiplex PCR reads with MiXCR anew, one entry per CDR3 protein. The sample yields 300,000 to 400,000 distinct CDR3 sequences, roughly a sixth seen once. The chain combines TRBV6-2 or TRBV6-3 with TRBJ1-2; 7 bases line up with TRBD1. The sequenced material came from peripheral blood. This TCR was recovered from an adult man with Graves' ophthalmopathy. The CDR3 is CASSRGGSDYGYTF. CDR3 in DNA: TGTGCCAGCAGCCGAGGGGGCTCGGACTATGGCTACACCTTC.